This TCR beta chain was sequenced during a study of shared clonotypes between healthy human individuals. Study-wide points: Unshared clonotypes carried lower generation probabilities than those common to all four donors. Naive CD4 clonotype sharing across several donors was about 5%. In general, naive subsets displayed greater estimated richness than memory subsets did.

The CDR3 sequence is 14 residues long. V was trimmed by 0 bases and J by 4 bases, leaving 9 bases between them. Germline-derived CDR1 and CDR2 are MGHRA and YSYEKL. Comments on this clone: The antigen remains undetermined.

Naive CD8 populations comprised CD45RO-negative cells positively selected for CCR7, excluding terminally differentiated effector memory CD45RA+ cells. An assay was performed, and its level was deep. Measured with immunoSEQ multiplex PCR; TCRdb has only the in-frame clones, and not every one. The sample shows about 2.1 million clones, just over 90% of them seen only once. This chain uses TRBV4-1 with TRBJ1-1; no clear D gene. Sequenced material: naive CD8+ T cells from PBMCs. The sequence was obtained from a man younger than 35 in good health. Some clones in this sample may be carry-over from other donors' samples. This chain's CDR3 is CASSQDPGSTEAFF. The CDR3 coding sequence is TGCGCCAGCAGCCAAGATCCCGGGAGCACTGAAGCTTTCTTT.